The T cell receptor beta chain under discussion was sequenced for a study of T cell responses to AZD1222 COVID-19 vaccine. Comments on this clone: Its matching antigen is unknown.

V lost 1 base, J lost 2 bases, and 9 bases lay in between. CDR1 is SGHTA, CDR2 FQGNSA, per germline. The CDR3 is 15 amino acids. Study observations and caveats: Sampling that yielded the repertoires occurred only after the peak T cell response. Dominant at 160-218 and 743-854, vaccine-associated CD4 TCRs also spanned spike.

Generated by immunoSEQ multiplex PCR, the TCRdb table keeps only in-frame clones and is missing some. The sample has 100,000 or so clones, over 75% seen once. This TCR came from an adult in good health. The chain carries TRBV7-2 and TRBJ1-5; D call uncertain. This material consisted of peripheral blood, taken on day 0 of MenACWY control vaccination. CDR3 in amino acids: CASSLDGLGNQPQHF. As DNA, the CDR3 is TGTGCCAGCAGCTTAGATGGTCTTGGCAATCAGCCCCAGCATTTT.